This T cell receptor (beta chain) was identified during a study of T-cell reconstitution after alpha-beta-depleted transplantation in children. Unique molecular identifiers were incorporated into the prepared TCRbeta library. A single record per CDR3 protein comes from TCRdb applying MiXCR to the PCR reads. Among under 350,000 distinct CDR3 sequences listed, more than 8% were seen once. There are a few counts of this clonotype. The CDR3 is made up of 16 amino acids. Germline loops: CDR1 SGHRS, CDR2 YFSETQ. Trimming left V 3 bases short and J 0 bases short, with 15 bases between. The chain combines TRBV5-1 with TRBJ2-5; D is ambiguous. The sample in question was PBMCs from the stem cell graft donor, obtained from the stem cell graft. This TCR came from a human donor who donated a stem cell graft to a child with SCID. This CDR3 reads CASSSQPHKYQETQYF. CDR3 sequence (DNA): TGCGCCAGCAGCTCCCAACCTCACAAGTACCAAGAGACCCAGTACTTC.